Listed here are 7 T cell receptor beta chains from one sample, sequenced in a study of T-cell memory formation after mild COVID-19. Each CDR3 protein gets one entry after TCRdb re-called the 5' RACE reads with MiXCR. Among around 200,000 distinct CDR3 sequences listed, 20% to 25% were seen once. Source material: PBMCs or a T cell subset sorted from them (not recorded which). Receptors originate from an adult woman who had mild COVID-19 (a few samples of this study predate the infection). Cell type and time point are not known.

This clonotype was seen more than once but under ten times. The V and J genes are TRBV24-1 and TRBJ2-7; D may be TRBD2 (7 bases). CDR1 is KGHDR, CDR2 SFDVKD, per germline. There are 16 residues in the CDR3. V was pared by 5 bases and J by 7 bases, with 23 bases between. CDR3 loop: CATSAPGGQDFEEQYF. The CDR3 DNA reads TGTGCCACCAGTGCTCCGGGGGGACAAGACTTTGAAGAGCAGTACTTC.

J is TRBJ2-7 and V is TRBV4-1; 7 bases are a match to TRBD1. In germline, CDR1 is MGHRA, CDR2 YSYEKL. CDR3 length: 14 amino acids. The ends lost 3 bases at V and 5 bases at J; junction bases unmatched: 7. CDR3 in amino acids: CASSHTTGTHEQYF. As DNA, the CDR3 is TGCGCCAGCAGCCACACGACAGGGACCCACGAGCAGTACTTC.

This clonotype has more than one count but fewer than ten. CDR3 amino acids: CASSYSTGGYEQYF. CDR3 sequence (DNA): TGCGCCAGCAGCTACTCGACAGGGGGCTACGAGCAGTACTTC. The rearrangement links TRBV5-1 to TRBJ2-7; 9 bases map to TRBD1. CDR3 size: 14 residues. The V gene end was trimmed by 3 bases and the J gene end by 3 bases; junction bases not matched to a gene: 4. Per germline, CDR1 SGHRS and CDR2 YFSETQ.

This chain links TRBV20-1 with TRBJ2-7, with TRBD2 matching 9 bases. Germline CDR1 is DFQATT and CDR2 is SNEGSKA (reference sequence). This CDR3 has 13 residues. Trimming at V came to 6 bases and at J to 12 bases, leaving 15 bases not matched to a gene. CDR3: CSARPGLASEWYF. The CDR3 bases are TGCAGTGCCAGACCGGGACTAGCATCGGAGTGGTACTTC.

This chain connects TRBV30 to TRBJ1-5; D ambiguous. The germline V gene has CDR1 GTSNPN and CDR2 SVGIG (reference sequence). Between the trimmed V and J ends, which lost 0 bases and 7 bases, there was a span of 16 bases. The CDR3 sequence is 15 residues long. This chain's CDR3 is CAWSVDPGSRQPQHF. The DNA of the CDR3 is TGTGCCTGGAGTGTAGACCCCGGCTCAAGACAGCCCCAGCATTTT.

Only a few counts were recorded for this clonotype. J is TRBJ2-1 and V is TRBV6-2 or TRBV6-3, with 12 bases aligning to TRBD2. Losses at the gene ends were 4 bases for V and 6 bases for J; bases not matched to a gene: 1. Germline CDR1 and CDR2: MNHEY and SVGEGT. This CDR3 has 14 amino acids. CDR3 in amino acids: CASSSSGRANEQFF. The CDR3 nucleotides are TGTGCCAGCAGTTCTAGCGGGAGGGCCAATGAGCAGTTCTTC.

In its sample, this clonotype was seen a few times. The J gene is TRBJ2-1, the V gene TRBV5-1; the D gene is possibly TRBD2 (5 bases). The germline gives CDR1 SGHRS, CDR2 YFSETQ. Trimming shortened V by 5 bases and J by 5 bases, and 23 bases separated the two germline ends. The CDR3 totals 17 residues. The CDR3 protein is CASSDSGESILHNEQFF. CDR3 in DNA: TGCGCCAGCAGTGATTCCGGGGAAAGTATCCTGCACAATGAGCAGTTCTTC.